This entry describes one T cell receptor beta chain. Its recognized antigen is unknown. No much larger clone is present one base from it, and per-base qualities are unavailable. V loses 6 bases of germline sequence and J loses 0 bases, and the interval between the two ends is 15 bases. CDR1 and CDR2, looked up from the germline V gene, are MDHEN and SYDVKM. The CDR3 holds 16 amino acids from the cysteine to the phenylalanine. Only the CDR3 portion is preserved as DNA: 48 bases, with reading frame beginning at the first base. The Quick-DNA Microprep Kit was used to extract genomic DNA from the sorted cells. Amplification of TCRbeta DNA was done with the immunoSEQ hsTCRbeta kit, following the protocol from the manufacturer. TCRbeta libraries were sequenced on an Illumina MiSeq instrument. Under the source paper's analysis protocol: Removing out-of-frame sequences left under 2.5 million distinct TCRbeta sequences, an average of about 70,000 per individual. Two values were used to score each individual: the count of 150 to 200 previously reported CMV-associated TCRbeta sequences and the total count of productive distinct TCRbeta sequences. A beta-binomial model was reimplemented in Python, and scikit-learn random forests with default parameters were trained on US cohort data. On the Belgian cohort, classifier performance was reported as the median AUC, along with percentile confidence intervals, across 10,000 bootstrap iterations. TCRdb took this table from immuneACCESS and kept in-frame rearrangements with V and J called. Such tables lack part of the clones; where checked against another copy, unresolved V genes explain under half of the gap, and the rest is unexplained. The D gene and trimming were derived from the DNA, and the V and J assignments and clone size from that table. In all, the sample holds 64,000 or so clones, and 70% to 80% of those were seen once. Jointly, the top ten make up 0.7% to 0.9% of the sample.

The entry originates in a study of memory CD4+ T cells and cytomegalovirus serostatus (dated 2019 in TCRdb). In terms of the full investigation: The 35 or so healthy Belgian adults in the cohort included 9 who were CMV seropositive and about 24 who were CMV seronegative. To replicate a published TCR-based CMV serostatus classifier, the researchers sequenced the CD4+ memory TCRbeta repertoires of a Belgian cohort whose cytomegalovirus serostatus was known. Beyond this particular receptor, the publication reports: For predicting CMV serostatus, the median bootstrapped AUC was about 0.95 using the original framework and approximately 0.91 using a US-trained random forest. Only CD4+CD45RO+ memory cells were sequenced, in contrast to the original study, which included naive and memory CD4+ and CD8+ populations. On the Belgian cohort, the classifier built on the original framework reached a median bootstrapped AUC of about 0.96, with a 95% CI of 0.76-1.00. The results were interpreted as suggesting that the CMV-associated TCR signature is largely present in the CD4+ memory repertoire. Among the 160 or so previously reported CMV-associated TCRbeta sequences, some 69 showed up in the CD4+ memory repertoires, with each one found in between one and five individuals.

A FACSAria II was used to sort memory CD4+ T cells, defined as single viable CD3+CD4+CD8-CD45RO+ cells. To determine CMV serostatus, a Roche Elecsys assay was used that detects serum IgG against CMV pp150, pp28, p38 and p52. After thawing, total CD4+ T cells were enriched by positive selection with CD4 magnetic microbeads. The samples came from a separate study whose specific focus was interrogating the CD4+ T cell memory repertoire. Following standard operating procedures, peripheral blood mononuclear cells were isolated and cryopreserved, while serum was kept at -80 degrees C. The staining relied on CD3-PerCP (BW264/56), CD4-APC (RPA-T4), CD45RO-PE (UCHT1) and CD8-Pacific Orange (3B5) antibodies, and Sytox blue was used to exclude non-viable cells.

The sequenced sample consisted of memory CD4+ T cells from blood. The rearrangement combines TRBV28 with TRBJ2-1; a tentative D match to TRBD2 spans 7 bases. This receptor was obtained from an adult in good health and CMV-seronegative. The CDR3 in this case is CASRTGGGSSYNEQFF. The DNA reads TGTGCCAGCAGAACGGGGGGCGGGAGCTCCTACAATGAGCAGTTCTTC.